The T cell receptor (beta chain) under discussion was sequenced for a study of CD4 T cells in relation to SARS-CoV-2 and coronaviruses (dated by TCRdb to the early 2020s). Background for the entire study: In the ViraFEST assay, PBMCs were grown with antigen for about eleven days, and TCR beta CDR3s were then sequenced to identify antigen-specific clonal expansions. The negative reference condition was either a culture with an HIV-1 Nef peptide pool or a culture with no peptide. Shared crossreactive spike epitopes were mapped to their HLA restriction using patient-derived lymphoblastoid cell lines. At the level of individual TCR clonotypes, the study measured memory CD4+ T cell crossreactivity between SARS-CoV-2 spike protein and common cold coronavirus spike proteins. The Adaptive Biotechnologies TCR-sequencing kit was used to sequence samples from three pre-COVID donors and the naive versus memory experiments, while other data came from Illumina-based sequencing. A different, Illumina-based TCR-beta assay was used to sequence expansion assays from other donors in the study. What the research found in general, with its limitations: Crossreactive clones showed significantly weaker SARS-CoV-2-driven expansion than monoreactive clones, consistent with antigenic imprinting. Memory CD4+ clonotypes crossrecognizing SARS-CoV-2 and at least one common cold coronavirus spike were found in roughly three fifths of donors. Crossreactivity analysis centred on spike protein, so crossreactivity against other viral proteins was not assessed. Pre-pandemic and post-infection samples were not both contributed by any donor, so tracing of the source of pre-existing responses was limited. The study was limited by small numbers of patients and tested TCRs.

Library prep was done by the immunoSEQ multiplex PCR assay. The paper's processing steps were these. During preprocessing, nonproductive sequences were discarded, as were any CDR3s that did not begin with C, did not end with F or W, or were shorter than 7 amino acids. The MANAFEST web app was used to call antigen-specific clonotypes on the basis of expansion compared with the reference and with other culture wells. A clone was considered positive if significant expansion relative to the reference culture was observed in 2 of 3 replicate wells at an FDR below 0.05. Positive clones also required significant expansion versus all other tandem wells and an odds ratio above 5. CDR3 homology was quantified as pairwise Levenshtein distance, calculated with the stringdist R package after three terminal residues were trimmed from each end. The source is immuneACCESS, and TCRdb retained only in-frame sequences with V and J called. Part of the clones is not carried over; for the studies checked, unresolved V genes explain less than half of this, and the remainder is unexplained. D and trimming were read from the DNA, whereas the V and J calls and clone size are those reported in that table. The sample table shows about 26,000 clones, and roughly 70% are seen once. Around 13% of the sample goes to the ten largest clones.

Worth noting for this clone: There is no known antigen for this receptor. No clone much larger than this one lies a single base away; base qualities are absent.

CD4+ T cells from unexposed donors were collected before the COVID-19 pandemic (2011-2018). Following 10 days of culture, the EasySep CD4+ T cell isolation kit was used to isolate CD4+ T cells. As cell number allowed, CD4+ T cells from unexposed donors were tested for reactivity to SARS-CoV-2 S and N and to four common cold coronavirus spike pools. Each well received millions of PBMCs, cultured in IMDM supplemented with about 5.4% human AB serum and about 10 IU/ml IL-2. Half of the culture medium was replaced with fresh IL-2-containing medium on days 3 and 7. In general, triplicate replicate wells were used for every peptide culture condition. Leukapheresis product for the unexposed donors was purchased commercially. Ficoll-Paque PLUS gradient centrifugation was used to isolate PBMCs from leukapheresis product or whole blood. The PBMCs went either fresh into the expansion assay or into cryopreservation at -140 degrees C. The QIAamp Micro DNA Kit was used to extract genomic DNA from the CD4+ T cells.

At the junction V is shortened by 2 bases and J by 1 base, with 11 bases in between. Looking up the germline V gene yields CDR1 SGHTA and CDR2 FQGTGA. The CDR3 goes from the cysteine to the phenylalanine over 16 residues. Of all the DNA, just the CDR3 is kept, 48 bases in frame from base 1. This chain joins TRBV7-3 to TRBJ2-2; a tentative D call is TRBD2 (6 bases match). The sample comprised CD4+ T cells from PBMCs, cultured in vitro. The sequence derives from a human donor in good health. The nucleotide sequence is TGTGCCAGCAGCTTATATAGCGGAGGGAACACCGGGGAGCTGTTTTTT. Translation gives CASSLYSGGNTGELFF.